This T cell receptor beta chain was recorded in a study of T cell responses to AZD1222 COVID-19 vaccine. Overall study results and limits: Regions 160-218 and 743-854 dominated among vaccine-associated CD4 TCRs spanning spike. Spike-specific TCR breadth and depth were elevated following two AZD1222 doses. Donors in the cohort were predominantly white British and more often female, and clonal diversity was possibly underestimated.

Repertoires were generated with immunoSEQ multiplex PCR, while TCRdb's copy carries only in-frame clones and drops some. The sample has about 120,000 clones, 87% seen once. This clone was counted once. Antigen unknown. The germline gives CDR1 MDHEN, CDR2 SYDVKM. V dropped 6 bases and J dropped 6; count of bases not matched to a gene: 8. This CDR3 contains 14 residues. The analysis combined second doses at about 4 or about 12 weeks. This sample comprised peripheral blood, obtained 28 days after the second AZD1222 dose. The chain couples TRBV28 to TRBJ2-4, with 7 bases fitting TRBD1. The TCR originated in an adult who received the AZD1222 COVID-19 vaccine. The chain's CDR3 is CASSWTGLLNIQYF. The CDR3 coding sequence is TGTGCCAGCAGCTGGACAGGTCTCTTAAACATTCAGTACTTC.